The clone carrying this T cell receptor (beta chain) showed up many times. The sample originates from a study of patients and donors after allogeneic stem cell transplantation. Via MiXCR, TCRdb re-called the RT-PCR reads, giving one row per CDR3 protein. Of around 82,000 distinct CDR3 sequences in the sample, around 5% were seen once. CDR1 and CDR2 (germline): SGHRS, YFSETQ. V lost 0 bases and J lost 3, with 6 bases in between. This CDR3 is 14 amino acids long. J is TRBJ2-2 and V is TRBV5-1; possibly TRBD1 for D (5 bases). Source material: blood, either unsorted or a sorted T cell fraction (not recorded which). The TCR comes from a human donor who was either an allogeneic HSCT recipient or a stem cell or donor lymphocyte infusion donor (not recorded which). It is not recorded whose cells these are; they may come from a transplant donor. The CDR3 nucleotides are TGCGCCAGCAGCTTGGGACAGCACACCGGGGAGCTGTTTTTT. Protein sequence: CASSLGQHTGELFF.